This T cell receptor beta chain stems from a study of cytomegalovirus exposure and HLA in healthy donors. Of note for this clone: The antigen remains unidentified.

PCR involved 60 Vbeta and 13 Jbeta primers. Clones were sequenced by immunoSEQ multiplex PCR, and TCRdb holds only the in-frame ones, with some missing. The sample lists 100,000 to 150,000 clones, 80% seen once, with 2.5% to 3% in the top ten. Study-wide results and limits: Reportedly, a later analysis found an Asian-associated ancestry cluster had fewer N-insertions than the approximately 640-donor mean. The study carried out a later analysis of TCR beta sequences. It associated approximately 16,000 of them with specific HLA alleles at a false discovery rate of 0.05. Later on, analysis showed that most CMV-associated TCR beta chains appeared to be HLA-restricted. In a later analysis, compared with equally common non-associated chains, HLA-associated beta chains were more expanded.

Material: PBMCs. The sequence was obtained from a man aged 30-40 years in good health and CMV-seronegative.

In DNA form, the CDR3 reads TGTGCCAGCAGTGAAGGTCCGGGGAACAATGAGCAGTTCTTC. Residues: CASSEGPGNNEQFF. The V gene is TRBV2, the J gene TRBJ2-1; D possibly corresponds to TRBD2 (5 bases). Germline loops: CDR1 SNHLY, CDR2 FYNNEI. The CDR3 is made up of 14 amino acids. The V end lost 1 base, the J end lost 5 bases, and 9 bases lay between the germline ends.